Shown below are 5 T cell receptor beta chains from a single sample sequenced in a study of T cells in Graves' hyperthyroidism and ophthalmopathy. Authors of the study amplified TCR beta CDR3 regions from RNA transcripts. TCR CDR3 underwent first-round RT-PCR with the HTBI primer set. TCRdb reprocessed the multiplex PCR reads via MiXCR and lists one record per CDR3 protein. In the table there are fewer than 600,000 distinct CDR3 sequences, less than 15% of which are singletons. The sample taken for sequencing was blood. These receptors all come from a woman in her forties with Graves' hyperthyroidism.

The V and J genes are TRBV10-2 and TRBJ2-3, with D tentatively TRBD1 or TRBD2 (5 bases each). CDR1 WSHSY and CDR2 SAAADI come from the germline V gene. The CDR3 is made up of 16 amino acids. V was cut by 7 bases and J by 0 bases, with 17 bases left in between. CDR3 nucleotides: TGCGCCAGCACCACGATAGGGACGCCTAGCACAGATACGCAGTATTTT. Amino acid sequence: CASTTIGTPSTDTQYF.

In this sample, this clonotype turned up many times. V and J are TRBV18 and TRBJ2-1; the match to TRBD1 covers 7 bases. CDR1 and CDR2 from the germline V gene are KGHSH and LQKENI. This CDR3 region has 15 residues. J was trimmed by 4 bases and V by 2 bases; bases with no gene match: 5. Here the CDR3 DNA reads TGTGCCAGCTCACCAGGACAGGCCCTTTACAATGAGCAGTTCTTC. Its protein is CASSPGQALYNEQFF.

This clonotype was seen at least ten times. The chain has TRBV27 and TRBJ2-5; 9 bases match TRBD2. The CDR3 has 15 residues. From germline, CDR1 is MNHEY and CDR2 SMNVEV (reference sequence). The J segment lost 5 bases and the V segment lost 5 bases, leaving 9 bases of the junction unmatched. CDR3 sequence (DNA): TGTGCCAGCAGTCCAGGCGGGAGGGCCTTTGAGACCCAGTACTTC. Its protein product is CASSPGGRAFETQYF.

In this sample, this clonotype turned up many times. The V call is TRBV2, the J call TRBJ2-1; D unclear. The ends were cut back, 5 bases at V and 6 bases at J, with 14 bases in the middle. CDR1 SNHLY and CDR2 FYNNEI come from the germline V gene. This CDR3 spans 14 amino acids. The CDR3 DNA sequence: TGTGCCAGCAGTTTTCCAGACACTTCCAATGAGCAGTTCTTC. It encodes CASSFPDTSNEQFF.

There are many counts of this clonotype. The V call is TRBV30, the J call TRBJ1-1; TRBD1 aligns across 7 bases. Losses at the gene ends were 5 bases for V and 3 bases for J; bases not matched to a gene: 6. CDR3 length: 13 amino acids. Germline values: CDR1 GTSNPN, CDR2 SVGIG (reference sequence). The CDR3 loop is CAWGDRADTEAFF. In DNA, the CDR3 is TGTGCCTGGGGTGACAGGGCGGACACTGAAGCTTTCTTT.